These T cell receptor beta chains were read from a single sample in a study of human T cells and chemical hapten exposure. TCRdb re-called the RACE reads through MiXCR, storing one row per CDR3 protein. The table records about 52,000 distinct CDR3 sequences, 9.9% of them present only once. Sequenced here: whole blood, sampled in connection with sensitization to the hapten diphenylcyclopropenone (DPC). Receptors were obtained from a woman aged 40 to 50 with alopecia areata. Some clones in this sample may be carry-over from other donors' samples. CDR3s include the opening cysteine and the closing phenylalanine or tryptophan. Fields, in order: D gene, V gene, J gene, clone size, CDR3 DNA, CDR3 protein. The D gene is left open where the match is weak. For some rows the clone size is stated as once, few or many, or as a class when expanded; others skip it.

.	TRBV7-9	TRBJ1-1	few	TGTGCCAGCAGCTTAGAGGCCCCGTCGAACACTGAAGCTTTCTTT	CASSLEAPSNTEAFF
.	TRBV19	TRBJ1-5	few	TGTGCCAGTAGTGTGGTCGGCTCCGTCTCTTATAGCAATCAGCCCCAGCATTTT	CASSVVGSVSYSNQPQHF
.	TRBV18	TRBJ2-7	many	TGTGCCAGCTCACCCCCAGTCCGGAGCTCCTACGAGCAGTACTTC	CASSPPVRSSYEQYF
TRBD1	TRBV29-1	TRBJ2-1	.	TGCAGCGTTAGGACAGGGCCCCTCGGGCAGTTCTTC	CSVRTGPLGQFF
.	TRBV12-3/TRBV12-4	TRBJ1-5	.	TGTGCCAGCAGTTTAAGGGGACAGCCCCAGCATTTT	CASSLRGQPQHF
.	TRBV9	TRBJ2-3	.	TGTGCCAGCAGCGTAGACCGGGGACTCACAGATACGCAGTATTTT	CASSVDRGLTDTQYF
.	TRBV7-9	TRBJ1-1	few	TGTGCCAGCAGCTTACAAAGGGGGAATGCTGAAGCTTTCTTT	CASSLQRGNAEAFF
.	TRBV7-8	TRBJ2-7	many	TGTGCCAGCAGCTTGGAAGGGGTTCACGAGCAGTACTTC	CASSLEGVHEQYF
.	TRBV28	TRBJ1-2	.	TGTGCCTCTCGGAGGCTGGATGGCTACACCTTC	CASRRLDGYTF
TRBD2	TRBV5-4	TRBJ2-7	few	TGTGCCAGCAGCTTAGGGACTAGCGAAGCCTACGAGCAGTACTTC	CASSLGTSEAYEQYF
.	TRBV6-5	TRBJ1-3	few	TGTGCCAGCAGTACAACCGGGACCATATATTTT	CASSTTGTIYF
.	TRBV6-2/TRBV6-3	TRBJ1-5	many	TGTGCCAGCAGTTATCAGGGAGGCAATCAGCCCCAGCATTTT	CASSYQGGNQPQHF
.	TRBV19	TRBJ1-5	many	TGTGCCAGTATCTTTCAGGGGCCATCAAATCAGCCCCAGCATTTT	CASIFQGPSNQPQHF